The 25 T cell receptor beta chains reported below all come from one sample, sequenced in a study of regulatory T cells in long-lasting Graves disease. Time point defined: newly diagnosed GD, antithyroid drugs for less than 3 months. RNA extracted from PBMCs served as the sequencing template. CDR3 regions were amplified by Arm-PCR using iRepertoire HTBI primers to build TCR beta libraries. Each CDR3 protein is one row after TCRdb ran MiXCR on the multiplex PCR reads. This sample has roughly 610,000 distinct CDR3 sequences, with roughly 16% found just once. The same specimen was also included in a second study, on T cells in Graves' hyperthyroidism and ophthalmopathy.

The sample was peripheral blood mononuclear cells (PBMCs), taken at new diagnosis, from a patient treated with antithyroid drugs. The receptors originated from a man aged 18 to 30 with Graves disease.

The chain uses TRBV28 and TRBJ2-7; 7 nucleotides match TRBD2. V shed 7 bases and J 7 bases; nucleotides not matched to a gene: 16. CDR1 is MDHEN, CDR2 SYDVKM, per germline. This CDR3 region has 15 residues. CDR3 coding DNA: TGTGCCAGCACCGCCCCTGGGGGGGGTGATTATGAGCAGTACTTC. Translating it yields CASTAPGGGDYEQYF.

This chain joins TRBV10-3 and TRBJ2-3, with D maybe TRBD1 (5 bases). Germline-derived CDR1 and CDR2 are ENHRY and SYGVKD. This CDR3 contains 14 residues. Trimming cost V 3 bases and J 1 base, with 8 bases left between them. The CDR3 region is CAISDSRGTDTQYF. The CDR3 DNA follows: TGTGCCATCAGTGATAGCAGGGGCACAGATACGCAGTATTTT.

The J gene is TRBJ2-1, the V gene TRBV5-1, with unresolved D. Trimming pared 0 bases from V and 6 bases from J, leaving 10 bases between. This CDR3 contains 14 residues. Germline V lookup: CDR1 SGHRS, CDR2 YFSETQ. CDR3 sequence reads: CASSLDPAVNEQFF. Written as DNA, the CDR3 is TGCGCCAGCAGCTTGGACCCGGCAGTCAATGAGCAGTTCTTC. Supplemented by reference TRBV5-1 and TRBJ2-1, the full variable domain reads KAGVTQTPRYLIKTRGQQVTLSCSPISGHRSVSWYQQTPGQGLQFLFEYFSETQRNKGNFPGRFSGRQFSNSRSEMNVSTLELGDSALYLCASSLDPAVNEQFFGPGTRLTVL.

A word on this clonotype: This sequence may be a read error, since a much larger clone differs from it by one base. This chain joins TRBV7-9 and TRBJ1-1, with D perhaps TRBD1 (5 bases). V was trimmed by 3 bases and J by 3 bases, leaving 11 bases between them. The CDR3 is 14 amino acids. Germline V CDR1 and CDR2: SEHNR, FQNEAQ (reference sequence). CDR3 nucleotide sequence: TGTGCCAGCAGCTTGGGACGGGGGGACACTGAAGCTTTCTTT. This translates into CASSLGRGDTEAFF.

V is TRBV18 and J is TRBJ1-3; D uncertain. V was trimmed by 1 base and J by 0 bases, leaving 10 bases between them. The length of the CDR3 is 16 residues. CDR1 and CDR2 from the germline V gene are KGHSH and LQKENI. As DNA, the CDR3 is TGTGCCAGCTCACCACAGACTCCGGCCTCTGGAAACACCATATATTTT. Protein sequence: CASSPQTPASGNTIYF.

This clonotype was counted a few times. This chain connects TRBV19 to TRBJ1-2; TRBD1 matches at 7 bases. J lost 5 bases, V lost 4 bases, and 10 bases had no gene match. The V gene's germline CDR1 is LNHDA and CDR2 SQIVND (reference sequence). The CDR3 is made up of 15 amino acids. CDR3 protein: CASSSTNRGLYGYTF. CDR3 DNA sequence: TGTGCCAGTAGTAGCACGAACAGGGGACTTTATGGCTACACCTTC.

This clonotype turned up a few times. This clone may be a read error of a much larger clone one base away. The chain recombines TRBV11-1 with TRBJ2-1; a possible D gene is TRBD2 (5 bases). Looked up from germline, CDR1 is SGHAT and CDR2 is FQDESV (reference sequence). V was pared by 6 bases and J by 6 bases, with 9 bases between. The CDR3 is 12 amino acids. The CDR3: CASRASGNEQFF. CDR3 in DNA: TGTGCCAGCAGAGCCAGCGGCAATGAGCAGTTCTTC.

The table lists this clonotype with a few counts. This chain connects TRBV9 to TRBJ2-1; TRBD1 agrees at 7 bases. Germline trimming cut 4 bases from V and 8 bases from J; bases unmatched to any gene: 9. CDR3 length: 14 amino acids. Germline assignment: CDR1 SGDLS and CDR2 YYNGEE. The CDR3 loop is CASSPGQRWDEQFF. CDR3 coding DNA: TGTGCCAGCAGCCCGGGACAGAGGTGGGATGAGCAGTTCTTC.

This clonotype was seen repeatedly, ten times or more. This chain connects TRBV4-1 to TRBJ2-1; D remains ambiguous. The CDR3 extends over 14 amino acids. Germline V gene data show CDR1 as MGHRA and CDR2 as YSYEKL. Trimming removed 2 bases from V and 9 bases from J, with 14 bases in between. CDR3 sequence reads: CASSQILDGREQFF. In nucleotides, the CDR3 is TGCGCCAGCAGCCAAATCCTAGATGGTCGTGAGCAGTTCTTC.

The gene calls are TRBV5-4 and TRBJ2-7; TRBD2 is a possible D gene (6 bases). The ends were cut back, 2 bases at V and 7 bases at J, with 19 bases in the middle. Germline lookup yields CDR1 SGHNT and CDR2 YYREEE (reference sequence). This CDR3 is 15 amino acids long. CDR3 in amino acids: CASSFSGGPYNEQYF. The CDR3 DNA follows: TGTGCCAGCAGCTTCTCCGGGGGTCCCTACAATGAGCAGTACTTC.

The chain employs TRBV6-1 and TRBJ2-7; D gene unclear. The germline V gene encodes CDR1 MNHNS and CDR2 SASEGT. The CDR3 has 13 amino acids. Deletions cut 7 bases from V and 1 base from J, with 11 bases between. The CDR3 protein is CASTPGGSYEQYF. CDR3 bases: TGTGCCAGCACGCCGGGTGGGTCCTACGAGCAGTACTTC.

Ten or more counts support this clonotype. The chain is built from TRBV5-1 and TRBJ1-5; no definite D call. The CDR3 loop spans 14 amino acids. Germline values: CDR1 SGHRS, CDR2 YFSETQ. Trimming left V 0 bases short and J 4 bases short, with 8 bases between. In DNA, the CDR3 is TGCGCCAGCAGCTTGGAGGGTACGAATCAGCCCCAGCATTTT. Protein: CASSLEGTNQPQHF.

V usage is TRBV19 and J usage is TRBJ2-1, with TRBD1 matching 10 bases. The CDR3 totals 12 residues. J lost 12 bases, V lost 9 bases, and 8 bases had no gene match. The germline V gene has CDR1 LNHDA and CDR2 SQIVND (reference sequence). For the CDR3, the DNA is TGTGCCAGCGGGGACAGGGGCCCCAGGCAGTTCTTC. It yields the protein CASGDRGPRQFF.

This clonotype was detected many times. V usage is TRBV20-1 and J usage is TRBJ2-7; the D gene is possibly TRBD2 (5 bases). This CDR3 spans 15 amino acids. Germline V gene data show CDR1 as DFQATT and CDR2 as SNEGSKA (reference sequence). Between the trimmed V and J ends, which lost 1 base and 3 bases, there was a span of 16 bases. CDR3 residues: CSARVNGMYRYEQYF. The CDR3 DNA is TGCAGTGCTAGAGTGAACGGGATGTATCGCTACGAGCAGTACTTC.

This clonotype came up many times. This rearrangement joins TRBV4-2 to TRBJ2-7; 8 nucleotides line up with TRBD2. Per germline, CDR1 LGHNA and CDR2 YNFKEQ. V lost 3 bases and J lost 5; bases outside the gene matches: 9. This CDR3 comprises 15 residues. The CDR3 DNA follows: TGTGCCAGCAGCCACGAGGCCGGGACTAGTCACGAGCAGTACTTC. It encodes CASSHEAGTSHEQYF.

This clonotype was seen at least ten times. A read error may account for a junction end that differs from germline. The rearrangement joins TRBV12-5 to TRBJ2-5; TRBD1 aligns across 7 bases. This CDR3 is built from 10 residues. Germline V CDR1 and CDR2: LGHNT, FRNRAP. The CDR3 DNA follows: TGTGCTAGTGCCCGGGACAGCCCCAATTTC. Protein product: CASARDSPNF.

In its sample, this clonotype was seen a few times. This chain joins TRBV7-9 and TRBJ2-3, with D possibly being TRBD1 (6 bases). The CDR3 loop spans 11 amino acids. V was cut by 8 bases and J by 6 bases, with 9 bases left in between. CDR1 is SEHNR, CDR2 FQNEAQ, per germline (reference sequence). The CDR3 nucleotides read TGTGCCAGCTTGCAGGGGGATACGCAGTATTTT. Translated, it gives CASLQGDTQYF.

The V gene is TRBV27, the J gene TRBJ1-2; weak D call: TRBD1 (6 bases). This CDR3 region has 15 residues. Germline V CDR1 and CDR2: MNHEY, SMNVEV (reference sequence). The V gene lost 2 bases and the J gene lost 4 bases, with 14 bases spanning the gap. The CDR3 here is CASSLLPTGPYGYTF. CDR3 in DNA: TGTGCCAGCAGTTTACTCCCCACAGGGCCCTATGGCTACACCTTC.

Ten or more counts support this clonotype. The J gene is TRBJ2-1, the V gene TRBV7-3; D call uncertain. V was cut by 3 bases and J by 8 bases, with 8 bases left in between. The length of the CDR3 is 12 residues. Germline CDR1 is SGHTA and CDR2 is FQGTGA. The DNA of the CDR3 is TGTGCCAGCAGCTTGGACGTCCATGAGCAGTTCTTC. It encodes CASSLDVHEQFF.

CDR3 coding DNA: TGTGCCAGCAGCTCGACAGGTACCACTGAAGCTTTCTTT. Amino acid sequence: CASSSTGTTEAFF. The V and J genes are TRBV9 and TRBJ1-1, with D possibly TRBD1 on 6 matching bases. CDR3 length: 13 residues. Per germline, CDR1 SGDLS and CDR2 YYNGEE. V was shortened by 4 bases and J by 4 bases, with 11 bases between the two germline ends.

This clonotype was observed at least ten times. The V gene is TRBV6-1, the J gene TRBJ1-3; D not resolved. Trimming took off 2 bases at V and 0 bases at J, with 5 bases between the two ends. CDR1 MNHNS and CDR2 SASEGT come from the germline V gene. The CDR3 contains 14 residues. In nucleotides, the CDR3 is TGTGCCAGCAGTGAAATGAACTCTGGAAACACCATATATTTT. It codes for CASSEMNSGNTIYF.

V usage is TRBV9 and J usage is TRBJ1-2; 9 bases agree with TRBD1. Germline V gene sequence: CDR1 SGDLS, CDR2 YYNGEE. The CDR3 extends over 18 amino acids. V trimming: 2 bases; J trimming: 1 base; junction bases outside the gene matches: 12. The DNA of the CDR3 is TGTGCCAGCAGCGTGGGGACAGGGACACCGGGCCATAACTATGGCTACACCTTC. It codes for CASSVGTGTPGHNYGYTF.

In this sample, this clonotype turned up a few times. V usage is TRBV20-1 and J usage is TRBJ2-1; 11 bases match TRBD2. V shed 5 bases, J shed 5 bases, and the junction held 8 bases outside the gene matches. The length of the CDR3 is 15 residues. Germline CDR1 is DFQATT and CDR2 is SNEGSKA (reference sequence). Written as DNA, the CDR3 is TGCAGTGCTGGTACTCTAGCGGGAGGCGACAATGAGCAGTTCTTC. This encodes CSAGTLAGGDNEQFF.

This clonotype has a handful of counts. The rearrangement uses TRBV9 and TRBJ2-3, with D perhaps matching TRBD1 or TRBD2 (6 bases each). V gave up 3 bases and J gave up 5 bases, with 19 bases separating them. This CDR3 has 16 amino acids. Germline V CDR1 and CDR2: SGDLS, YYNGEE. The CDR3 region is CASSDPARGEVDTQYF. The CDR3 DNA follows: TGTGCCAGCAGCGACCCCGCGAGGGGGGAGGTAGATACGCAGTATTTT.

The chain combines TRBV4-1 with TRBJ1-2; D gene unclear. In germline, CDR1 is MGHRA, CDR2 YSYEKL. The CDR3 extends over 14 amino acids. The V and J ends lost 3 bases and 4 bases respectively, with 12 bases between them. The CDR3: CASSQVDVSYGYTF. Written as DNA, the CDR3 is TGCGCCAGCAGCCAGGTAGACGTTTCCTATGGCTACACCTTC.